The source of this T cell receptor beta chain is a study of OX40 agonist ivuxolimab in advanced cancers. Study context: The treatment was a fully human IgG2 OX40 agonist, ivuxolimab. Study results and limitations: Normalized expansion of T-cell clones was also low for some nonresponders.

In germline, CDR1 is MNHNY, CDR2 SVGAGI (reference sequence). This CDR3 contains 12 residues. The V end was cut by 7 bases, the J end by 2 bases, with 8 bases between. Comment on this clone: As yet, its antigen is unknown.

Baseline was the first blood sampling point, followed by cycle 4 day 1 and cycle 7 day 1. Generated by immunoSEQ multiplex PCR, the TCRdb table keeps only in-frame clones and is missing some. The table includes 44,000 or so clones, 80% detected once. This TCR derives from an adult with an advanced solid tumor such as melanoma, head and neck, liver or kidney cancer. This chain joins TRBV6-6 and TRBJ1-1; D gene ambiguous. The source was CD4+ or CD8+ T cells sorted from blood, collected in a trial of the OX40 agonist ivuxolimab. This CDR3 reads CASIDGNTEAFF. Here the CDR3 DNA reads TGTGCCAGCATAGACGGTAACACTGAAGCTTTCTTT.